The 27 T cell receptor beta chains listed next were all sequenced from one sample in a study of blood T cell repertoires in COVID-19. The data were produced by immunoSEQ multiplex PCR, yet TCRdb's version contains in-frame clones alone and is incomplete. The sample lists under 400,000 clones, over 75% occurring once. Sample: peripheral blood. The origin of the receptors is a woman in her 30s with COVID-19, enrolled during active disease.

The V call is TRBV5-4, the J call TRBJ2-2, with D possibly TRBD2 on 6 matching bases. The germline gives CDR1 SGHNT, CDR2 YYREEE (reference sequence). Trimming removed 4 bases from V and 3 bases from J, with 16 bases in between. The CDR3 has 16 residues. CDR3 coding DNA: TGTGCCAGCAGCCCCTGGGACGGAGGGTACACCGGGGAGCTGTTTTTT. It yields the protein CASSPWDGGYTGELFF.

V and J are TRBV6-2 or TRBV6-3 and TRBJ1-5; 8 nucleotides align to TRBD1. Per germline, CDR1 MNHEY and CDR2 SVGEGT. V shed 5 bases, J shed 6 bases, and the junction held 6 bases outside the gene matches. This CDR3 is built from 14 residues. CDR3 region: CASSLGQGGQPQHF. The CDR3 DNA follows: TGTGCCAGCAGTCTAGGACAGGGAGGTCAGCCCCAGCATTTT.

This chain joins TRBV12-5 and TRBJ2-1; 13 bases match TRBD2. The ends lost 0 bases at V and 8 bases at J; junction bases unmatched: 10. This CDR3 contains 18 residues. Germline V CDR1 and CDR2: LGHNT, FRNRAP. The CDR3 spells CASGLVFDGTSGIHEQFF. The CDR3 DNA sequence: TGTGCTAGTGGTTTGGTTTTTGACGGGACTAGCGGGATCCATGAGCAGTTCTTC.

The chain has TRBV28 and TRBJ2-3; D is unresolved. In germline, CDR1 is MDHEN, CDR2 SYDVKM. With 8 bases removed from V and 2 bases from J, the gap between germline ends came to 11 bases. This CDR3 has 13 amino acids. DNA for the CDR3: TGTGCCAGCTCGACTCCTTACACAGATACGCAGTATTTT. Amino acids: CASSTPYTDTQYF.

This sequence joins TRBV2 and TRBJ2-3, with D possibly matching TRBD1 (6 bases). The CDR3 is made up of 15 amino acids. V was clipped by 4 bases and J by 4 bases, with 15 bases between them. Per the germline V gene, CDR1 is SNHLY and CDR2 is FYNNEI. The CDR3 sequence is CASSGTTGVADTQYF. CDR3 in DNA: TGTGCCAGCAGTGGAACGACAGGAGTAGCAGATACGCAGTATTTT.

The chain couples TRBV6-5 to TRBJ1-3; D remains unclear. From germline, CDR1 is MNHEY and CDR2 SVGAGI. This CDR3 contains 14 residues. The V end was cut by 4 bases, the J end by 1 base, with 8 bases between. CDR3: CASSFHQSGNTIYF. The CDR3 DNA reads as TGTGCCAGCAGTTTTCATCAGTCTGGAAACACCATATATTTT.

V usage is TRBV14 and J usage is TRBJ2-2; D may be TRBD1 (6 bases). Per the germline V gene, CDR1 is SGHDN and CDR2 is FVKESK. Trimming took off 1 base at V and 5 bases at J, with 11 bases between the two ends. CDR3 length: 15 amino acids. DNA of the CDR3: TGTGCCAGCAGCCAAGGTCAAGGGGGAACCGGGGAGCTGTTTTTT. This encodes CASSQGQGGTGELFF.

The sample holds one count of this clone. The chain has TRBV4-3 and TRBJ1-1; 9 bases agree with TRBD1. The CDR3 extends over 14 amino acids. V lost 4 bases to trimming and J lost 6 bases; unmatched junction nucleotides: 6. CDR1 and CDR2 from the germline V gene are LGHNA and YSLEER. The CDR3 spells CASSLDRGVSEAFF. For the CDR3, the DNA is TGCGCCAGCAGCCTGGACAGGGGAGTATCTGAAGCTTTCTTT.

The V call is TRBV2, the J call TRBJ1-4; 9 bases are shared with TRBD1. The CDR3 runs 15 residues. Germline trimming cut 6 bases from V and 8 bases from J; bases unmatched to any gene: 10. Germline lookup yields CDR1 SNHLY and CDR2 FYNNEI. The chain's CDR3 is CASSGDRAGGEKLFF. The DNA for the CDR3 is TGTGCCAGCAGCGGGGACAGGGCTGGCGGCGAAAAACTGTTTTTT.

The V and J genes are TRBV4-3 and TRBJ1-1; 10 bases agree with TRBD1. CDR3 length: 12 amino acids. The V segment lost 4 bases and the J segment 11 bases; nucleotides outside the gene matches: 4. From germline, CDR1 is LGHNA and CDR2 YSLEER. CDR3 sequence (DNA): TGCGCCAGCAGCCCAGGACAGGGGGAGGCTTTCTTT. Translated, it gives CASSPGQGEAFF.

V and J are TRBV10-2 and TRBJ1-5; possible D gene TRBD1, 5 bases. From germline, CDR1 is WSHSY and CDR2 SAAADI. The CDR3 is made up of 16 amino acids. V was pared by 4 bases and J by 4 bases, with 17 bases between. CDR3 DNA: TGCGCCAGCAGTGTGGGCGGACGTGGGGCTAATCAGCCCCAGCATTTT. Protein product: CASSVGGRGANQPQHF.

The V call is TRBV2, the J call TRBJ2-2; 8 nucleotides agree with TRBD2. This CDR3 region has 17 residues. The germline V gene encodes CDR1 SNHLY and CDR2 FYNNEI. J gave up 6 bases and V 4 bases, and 13 bases lay outside the gene matches. The CDR3 is CASSAGASGSIAGELFF. DNA for the CDR3: TGTGCCAGCAGTGCGGGTGCCAGCGGGAGTATCGCCGGGGAGCTGTTTTTT.

About this clone: The sample holds other DNA sequences that translate to the same CDR3. The chain recombines TRBV7-9 with TRBJ2-7; TRBD1 agrees at 7 bases. J was trimmed by 2 bases and V by 1 base; bases with no gene match: 2. CDR3 size: 14 residues. The germline gives CDR1 SEHNR, CDR2 FQNEAQ (reference sequence). CDR3 nucleotides: TGTGCCAGCAGCTTAGGACAGGGTGCCTACGAGCAGTACTTC. Amino acids: CASSLGQGAYEQYF.

J is TRBJ2-7 and V is TRBV11-2, with a possible D match to TRBD1 (6 bases). The CDR3 extends over 14 amino acids. Germline lookup yields CDR1 SGHAT and CDR2 FQNNGV. V lost 7 bases and J 5 bases, leaving 18 bases between the germline ends. CDR3 DNA sequence: TGTGCCAGCACCTTTGGGACCAGGGGAAACGAGCAGTACTTC. It specifies CASTFGTRGNEQYF.

The CDR3 sequence is CASSLGSAGAGKTQYF. CDR3 coding DNA: TGTGCCAGCAGCTTAGGTTCGGCGGGAGCCGGGAAGACCCAGTACTTC. This chain joins TRBV7-2 and TRBJ2-5; 7 nucleotides align to TRBD2. The CDR3 spans 16 residues. The V segment lost 1 base and the J segment 6 bases; nucleotides outside the gene matches: 11. Germline V gene lookup returns CDR1 SGHTA and CDR2 FQGNSA.

The CDR3 protein is CASSVETHGVEQFF. The CDR3 nucleotides read TGTGCCAGCAGCGTAGAGACCCACGGGGTTGAGCAGTTCTTC. This rearrangement joins TRBV9 to TRBJ2-1; possible D gene TRBD2, 5 bases. The CDR3 length is 14 residues. Germline CDR1 and CDR2: SGDLS and YYNGEE. V lost 0 bases and J lost 9, with 13 bases in between.

This chain uses TRBV10-1 with TRBJ2-7, with D maybe TRBD2 (5 bases). The V end was cut by 10 bases, the J end by 12 bases, with 13 bases between. From germline, CDR1 is WNHNN and CDR2 SYGVQD (reference sequence). The CDR3 contains 9 residues. The CDR3, as DNA: TGCGCCATCTGTGAGGGCACGTACTTC. Protein: CAICEGTYF.

This clone was picked up one time. The rearrangement uses TRBV5-1 and TRBJ1-4, with D unclear. V lost 8 bases, J lost 0 bases, and 11 bases lay in between. The CDR3 runs to 14 residues. Germline V gene sequence: CDR1 SGHRS, CDR2 YFSETQ. CDR3 amino acids: CASAGGATNEKLFF. DNA for the CDR3: TGCGCCAGTGCCGGAGGTGCAACTAATGAAAAACTGTTTTTT.

The rearrangement joins TRBV5-1 to TRBJ2-4; perhaps TRBD1 as D (6 bases). The germline V and J ends were trimmed by 0 bases and 4 bases, with 11 bases remaining between them. CDR1 is SGHRS and CDR2 is YFSETQ in the germline V gene. The CDR3 is made up of 15 amino acids. Written as DNA, the CDR3 is TGCGCCAGCAGCTTGGCCGTGGACAGTAAAAACATTCAGTACTTC. Translated: CASSLAVDSKNIQYF.

The chain has TRBV28 and TRBJ2-7; a possible D gene is TRBD1 (6 bases). Germline V gene lookup returns CDR1 MDHEN and CDR2 SYDVKM. The germline V and J ends were trimmed by 5 bases and 6 bases, with 14 bases remaining between them. This CDR3 comprises 13 residues. CDR3 DNA: TGTGCCAGCAGTCCCTTGGGGGCGGGCGAGCAGTACTTC. It codes for CASSPLGAGEQYF.

The chain carries TRBV7-2 and TRBJ2-3; D gene unclear. The CDR3 consists of 20 residues. V was trimmed by 0 bases and J by 1 base, leaving 23 bases between them. Germline CDR1 is SGHTA and CDR2 is FQGNSA. The CDR3 here is CASSLALGMNRLFGTDTQYF. CDR3 DNA sequence: TGTGCCAGCAGCTTAGCGCTAGGCATGAACCGCCTATTCGGCACAGATACGCAGTATTTT. The full variable domain, rest sourced from reference TRBV7-2 and TRBJ2-3, is GAGVSQSPSNKVTEKGKDVELRCDPISGHTALYWYRQSLGQGLEFLIYFQGNSAPDKSGLPSDRFSAERTGGSVSTLTIQRTQQEDSAVYLCASSLALGMNRLFGTDTQYFGPGTRLTVL.

CDR3 region: CASSEIRQVLPYEQYF. CDR3 sequence (DNA): TGTGCCAGCAGTGAAATCCGACAGGTCTTGCCCTACGAGCAGTACTTC. The chain joins TRBV2 to TRBJ2-7, with D maybe TRBD1 (6 bases). Per the germline V gene, CDR1 is SNHLY and CDR2 is FYNNEI. CDR3 length equals 16 residues. The V end lost 2 bases, the J end lost 2 bases, and 16 bases lay between the germline ends. Based on the CDR3 plus reference TRBV2 and TRBJ2-7, the full variable domain is EPEVTQTPSHQVTQMGQEVILRCVPISNHLYFYWYRQILGQKVEFLVSFYNNEISEKSEIFDDQFSVERPDGSNFTLKIRSTKLEDSAMYFCASSEIRQVLPYEQYFGPGTRLTVT.

The rearrangement joins TRBV4-1 to TRBJ2-7; TRBD2 matches 15 bases. Trimming took 4 bases from V and 6 from J; bases not matched to a gene: 7. The CDR3 spans 16 residues. CDR1 and CDR2 from the germline V gene are MGHRA and YSYEKL. CDR3 sequence reads: CASSRSRGLAGGEQYF. The CDR3 coding sequence is TGCGCCAGCAGCCGATCACGGGGACTAGCGGGAGGCGAGCAGTACTTC.

This sequence joins TRBV7-9 and TRBJ2-3; 7 bases line up with TRBD1. This CDR3 comprises 15 residues. Trimming removed 1 base from V and 3 bases from J; junction bases left unmatched: 4. Germline CDR1 SEHNR, CDR2 FQNEAQ (reference sequence). The CDR3 protein is CASSLGQGETDTQYF. The DNA of the CDR3 is TGTGCCAGCAGCTTAGGGCAGGGGGAGACAGATACGCAGTATTTT.

This clone appeared a few times. The V and J genes are TRBV6-2 or TRBV6-3 and TRBJ2-7, with 13 bases that match TRBD2. The germline V gene encodes CDR1 MNHEY and CDR2 SVGEGT. The CDR3 loop spans 14 amino acids. V lost 4 bases, J lost 3 bases, and 0 bases stayed unmatched. The CDR3 loop is CASSWTSGSYEQYF. Here the CDR3 DNA reads TGTGCCAGCAGTTGGACTAGCGGGAGCTACGAGCAGTACTTC.

This sequence joins TRBV4-1 and TRBJ1-1, with D tentatively TRBD1 (5 bases). Germline CDR1 and CDR2: MGHRA and YSYEKL. V lost 3 bases, J lost 2 bases, and 10 bases lay in between. The CDR3 totals 14 residues. The CDR3 DNA is TGCGCCAGCAGCCAGGGGGGGACCAACACTGAAGCTTTCTTT. Translation gives CASSQGGTNTEAFF.

The chain uses TRBV27 and TRBJ2-1; 8 positions agree with TRBD2. The length of the CDR3 is 15 residues. In germline, CDR1 is MNHEY, CDR2 SMNVEV (reference sequence). V gave up 4 bases and J gave up 2 bases; unmatched junction bases: 4. As DNA, the CDR3 is TGTGCCAGCAGTTCGATAGCGGGGACCTACAATGAGCAGTTCTTC. Translating it yields CASSSIAGTYNEQFF.